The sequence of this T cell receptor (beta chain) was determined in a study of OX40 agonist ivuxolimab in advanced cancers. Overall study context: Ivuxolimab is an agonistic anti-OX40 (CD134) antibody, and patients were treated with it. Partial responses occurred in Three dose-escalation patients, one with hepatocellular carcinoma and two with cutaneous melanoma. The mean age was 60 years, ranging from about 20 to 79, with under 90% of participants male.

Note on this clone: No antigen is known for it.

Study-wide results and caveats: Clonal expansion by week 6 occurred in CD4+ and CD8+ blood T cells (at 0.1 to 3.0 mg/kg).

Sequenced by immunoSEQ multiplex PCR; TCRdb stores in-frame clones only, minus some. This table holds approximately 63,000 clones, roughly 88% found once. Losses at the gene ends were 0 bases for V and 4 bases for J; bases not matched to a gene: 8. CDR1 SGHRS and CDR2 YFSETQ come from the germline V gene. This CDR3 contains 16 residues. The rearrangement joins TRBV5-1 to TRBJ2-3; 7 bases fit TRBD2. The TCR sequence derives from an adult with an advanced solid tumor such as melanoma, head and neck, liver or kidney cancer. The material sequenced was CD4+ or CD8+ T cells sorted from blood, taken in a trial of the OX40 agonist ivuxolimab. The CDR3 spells CASSLAVMAGADTQYF. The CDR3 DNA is TGCGCCAGCAGCTTGGCCGTGATGGCGGGAGCAGATACGCAGTATTTT.